These 11 T cell receptor beta chains were sequenced from one sample in a study of CD8+CD57+ T cells in acquired aplastic anemia (dated by TCRdb to about 2018). The patients picked for sequencing were ones in whom flow cytometry had shown an expansion of CD8+CD57+ cells. The sequencer listed for this sample is Illumina HiSeq 2000. Genomic DNA was used as template for profiling of TCR beta VDJ combinations and CDR3 sequences. The public reads were run again by TCRdb, first through fastp at Q25 and then through MiXCR, and only productive beta chains were kept. Entries are consolidated by CDR3 protein sequence, retaining the most common genes and DNA. The sample table lists about 160,000 distinct CDR3 sequences, around 48% of them with a count of one. The leading ten clones occupy around 2.9% of the sample. The specimen was sorted CD4+, CD8+, or CD8+CD57+ T cells (not recorded which) from PBMCs. These receptors were obtained from a human donor with aplastic anemia.

This clonotype was observed many times. The V and J genes are TRBV24-1 and TRBJ2-1, with 8 bases matching TRBD1. Germline CDR1 is KGHDR and CDR2 is SFDVKD. The CDR3 sequence is 15 residues long. The junction had 4 bases not matched to a gene; V was cut back by 4 bases and J by 3 bases. The CDR3 is CATSEHRGNYNEQFF. The CDR3 DNA reads as TGTGCCACCAGTGAACACAGGGGGAACTACAATGAGCAGTTCTTC.

Many counts were recorded for this clonotype. This chain links TRBV12-5 with TRBJ2-5; 10 bases line up with TRBD2. Trimming took 5 bases from V and 0 from J; bases not matched to a gene: 6. The CDR3 sequence is 16 residues long. Germline lookup yields CDR1 LGHNT and CDR2 FRNRAP. The CDR3 DNA reads TGTGCTAGTGGTAGCGGGGGGGTGGGGTACCAAGAGACCCAGTACTTC. It yields the protein CASGSGGVGYQETQYF.

The chain uses TRBV9 and TRBJ2-7; D may correspond to TRBD1 or TRBD2 (5 bases each). Trimming removed 0 bases from V and 0 bases from J, with 10 bases in between. The CDR3 has 15 residues. CDR1 and CDR2 (germline): SGDLS, YYNGEE. CDR3 protein: CASSVEGSTSYEQYF. The CDR3 DNA sequence: TGTGCCAGCAGCGTAGAGGGGAGCACCTCCTACGAGCAGTACTTC.

Ten or more counts support this clonotype. V is TRBV19 and J is TRBJ2-1, with no clear D. CDR1 LNHDA and CDR2 SQIVND come from the germline V gene (reference sequence). The V and J ends lost 3 bases and 9 bases respectively, with 15 bases between them. The CDR3 loop spans 14 amino acids. CDR3 sequence: CASSILAGTGEQFF. As DNA, the CDR3 is TGTGCCAGTAGTATCCTCGCAGGCACCGGTGAGCAGTTCTTC.

This clonotype was recorded many times. The chain links TRBV2 to TRBJ1-5; D ambiguous. There are 14 residues in the CDR3. In germline, CDR1 is SNHLY, CDR2 FYNNEI. The V gene lost 2 bases and the J gene lost 5 bases, with 10 bases spanning the gap. Here the CDR3 DNA reads TGTGCCAGCAGTGAATTGACTATTGATCAGCCCCAGCATTTT. It codes for CASSELTIDQPQHF. Looking up the rest from reference TRBV2 and TRBJ1-5 gives the full variable domain: EPEVTQTPSHQVTQMGQEVILRCVPISNHLYFYWYRQILGQKVEFLVSFYNNEISEKSEIFDDQFSVERPDGSNFTLKIRSTKLEDSAMYFCASSELTIDQPQHFGDGTRLSIL.

This clonotype was observed a handful of times. The chain uses TRBV29-1 and TRBJ2-7; tentative D call: TRBD2 (6 bases). The CDR3 is 12 amino acids. The germline V gene has CDR1 SQVTM and CDR2 ANQGSEA. Trimming pared 2 bases from V and 6 bases from J, leaving 11 bases between. CDR3 in DNA: TGCAGCGTTGAAAAACTAGCTGGCGAGCAGTACTTC. This sequence encodes CSVEKLAGEQYF.

This clonotype was seen ten or more times. The genes are TRBV6-1 and TRBJ2-7; D gene ambiguous. The CDR3 has 15 residues. Germline CDR1 is MNHNS and CDR2 is SASEGT. The V end lost 2 bases, the J end lost 2 bases, and 13 bases lay between the germline ends. The chain's CDR3 is CASSEYPLPPYEQYF. The CDR3 DNA sequence: TGTGCCAGCAGTGAATACCCCCTTCCCCCCTACGAGCAGTACTTC.

This clonotype came up many times. Here the CDR3 reads CAPVGQANTGELFF. For the CDR3, the DNA is TGTGCCCCAGTCGGACAGGCGAACACCGGGGAGCTGTTTTTT. The rearrangement links TRBV24-1 to TRBJ2-2; 7 bases are shared with TRBD1. CDR3 length: 14 residues. CDR1 is KGHDR, CDR2 SFDVKD, per germline. V lost 12 bases to trimming and J lost 0 bases; unmatched junction nucleotides: 6.

The CDR3 protein is CATSRDNEQFF. CDR3 in DNA: TGTGCCACCAGTAGAGACAATGAGCAGTTCTTC. The chain combines TRBV24-1 with TRBJ2-1; no reliable D call. V was cut by 6 bases and J by 5 bases, with 4 bases left in between. CDR3 length: 11 residues. CDR1 is KGHDR, CDR2 SFDVKD, per germline.

A few counts support this clonotype. The gene calls are TRBV28 and TRBJ2-7; either TRBD1 or TRBD2 may fit D (8 bases each). The CDR3 consists of 15 residues. With 4 bases removed from V and 7 bases from J, the gap between germline ends came to 20 bases. Per germline, CDR1 MDHEN and CDR2 SYDVKM. CDR3 in amino acids: CASSSPGQGLGEQYF. The CDR3 nucleotides read TGTGCCAGCAGTTCTCCCGGACAGGGACTAGGGGAGCAGTACTTC.

The chain recombines TRBV19 with TRBJ2-7; tentatively, D is TRBD2 (5 bases). Germline values: CDR1 LNHDA, CDR2 SQIVND (reference sequence). This CDR3 spans 15 amino acids. V was clipped by 5 bases and J by 0 bases, with 14 bases between them. The CDR3: CASSRRAESSYEQYF. CDR3 sequence (DNA): TGTGCCAGTAGTCGGCGGGCCGAGAGCTCCTACGAGCAGTACTTC.